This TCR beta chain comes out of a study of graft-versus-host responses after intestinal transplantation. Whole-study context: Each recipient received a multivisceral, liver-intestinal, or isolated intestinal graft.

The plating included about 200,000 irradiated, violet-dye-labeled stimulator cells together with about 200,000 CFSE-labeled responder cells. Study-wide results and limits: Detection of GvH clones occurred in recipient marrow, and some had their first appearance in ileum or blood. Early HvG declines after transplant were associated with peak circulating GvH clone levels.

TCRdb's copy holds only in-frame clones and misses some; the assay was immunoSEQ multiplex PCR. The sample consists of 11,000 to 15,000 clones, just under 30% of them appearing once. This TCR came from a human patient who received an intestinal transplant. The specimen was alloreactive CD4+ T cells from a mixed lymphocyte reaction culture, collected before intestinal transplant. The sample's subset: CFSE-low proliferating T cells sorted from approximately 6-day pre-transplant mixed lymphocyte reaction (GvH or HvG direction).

The CDR3 reads CASSAGLAGGQETQYF. CDR3 bases: TGCGCCAGCAGCGCCGGACTAGCGGGAGGTCAAGAGACCCAGTACTTC. The rearrangement links TRBV5-1 to TRBJ2-5; 14 nucleotides agree with TRBD2. V was clipped by 4 bases and J by 2 bases; unmatched bases: 4. Germline-derived CDR1 and CDR2 are SGHRS and YFSETQ. This CDR3 has 16 amino acids.